This TCR beta chain was sequenced during a study of T cells in Graves' hyperthyroidism and ophthalmopathy. Trimming left V 2 bases short and J 1 base short, with 9 bases between. CDR1 and CDR2 (germline): DFQATT, SNEGSKA (reference sequence). The CDR3 runs 15 residues. TCR beta CDR3 regions were amplified from RNA transcripts. The HTBI primer set was used in a first-round RT-PCR of the TCR CDR3. One entry per CDR3 protein, called by TCRdb with MiXCR from the multiplex PCR reads. Of about 360,000 distinct CDR3 sequences listed, around 14% were seen once; the top ten hold 9.2%. This clonotype came up many times. For Graves' hyperthyroidism to be stable, ophthalmopathy could not progress within 18 months. The PBMCs had their origin in 10 ml of fresh peripheral blood.

The V gene is TRBV20-1, the J gene TRBJ1-6; a weak D match, TRBD1 (6 bases). This clonotype was sampled from a woman aged 18-29 years with Graves' hyperthyroidism. The sequencing sample was made of blood. For the CDR3, the DNA is TGCAGTGCTAGACCTACAGGGTCCTATAATTCACCCCTCCACTTT. The encoded protein is CSARPTGSYNSPLHF.